This T cell receptor (beta chain) was recovered during a study of blood T cell repertoires in COVID-19. Looking at the study overall: PBMCs, B-cell-depleted T cells, or T cells provided the cDNA or gDNA that made up the material.

In the original workflow: Amplification of reference gene primers provided the estimated nucleated cell counts. Assay used: immunoSEQ multiplex PCR; TCRdb lists only in-frame clones, some missing. D and trimming were read from the DNA, whereas the V and J calls and clone size are those reported in that table. This table holds 130,000 to 150,000 clones, roughly 79% found once. The CDR3 loop spans 15 amino acids. Germline CDR1 and CDR2: MNHEY and SVGAGI. With 7 bases removed from V and 0 bases from J, the gap between germline ends came to 10 bases. The source is a human donor with acute or convalescent COVID-19. The donor label of this sample is uncertain. Sequencing was performed on peripheral blood. The rearrangement joins TRBV6-5 to TRBJ2-6; D uncertain. This chain's CDR3 is CASILPSSGANVLTF. Written as DNA, the CDR3 is TGTGCCAGCATCCTTCCCAGCTCTGGGGCCAACGTCCTGACTTTC.